These 12 T cell receptor beta chains were sequenced from one sample in a study of lymphopenia after photon versus proton radiotherapy. The assay was immunoSEQ multiplex PCR, and TCRdb's table has in-frame clones only and misses some. There are about 3,300 clones in the sample; under 85% occur only once, and 53% lies in the top ten. Here the sequenced sample was peripheral blood, taken from a patient treated with proton-based radiotherapy. The receptors were sampled from a man older than 75 with esophageal cancer.

V gene TRBV5-1 combines with J gene TRBJ1-4, with 9 bases aligning to TRBD1. CDR3 size: 17 residues. Germline assignment: CDR1 SGHRS and CDR2 YFSETQ. Unmatched junction bases numbered 11, after V lost 3 bases and J lost 5 bases. The CDR3 region has the DNA TGCGCCAGCAGCTCTGGAACAGGGGGCGCTTTCAATGAAAAACTGTTTTTT. It is translated as CASSSGTGGAFNEKLFF.

This clone was detected a few times. The rearrangement joins TRBV5-1 to TRBJ1-3; perhaps TRBD1 as D (6 bases). The CDR3 runs to 17 residues. The germline CDR1 and CDR2 sequences are SGHRS and YFSETQ. V shed 0 bases and J shed 0 bases, with 13 bases lying between them. The chain's CDR3 is CASSLGTAILSGNTIYF. CDR3 bases: TGCGCCAGCAGCTTGGGGACAGCTATCCTCTCTGGAAACACCATATATTTT.

The CDR3 nucleotides are TGTGCCAGCAGCCCGGGGGAGAACTACGAGCAGTACTTC. It yields the protein CASSPGENYEQYF. J is TRBJ2-7 and V is TRBV4-2; possibly TRBD2 for D (6 bases). From germline, CDR1 is LGHNA and CDR2 YNFKEQ. The V end lost 4 bases, the J end lost 3 bases, and 10 bases lay between the germline ends. The CDR3 length is 13 residues.

This chain links TRBV4-1 with TRBJ2-5; D is uncertain. The CDR3 loop spans 15 amino acids. V was shortened by 0 bases and J by 5 bases, with 13 bases between the two germline ends. Looked up from germline, CDR1 is MGHRA and CDR2 is YSYEKL. The CDR3 coding sequence is TGCGCCAGCAGCCAAGAGGTTACGTTTGGGGAGACCCAGTACTTC. Protein: CASSQEVTFGETQYF.

The CDR3 DNA reads TGCGCCAGCAGCTTGGAGTTTTCTTCAAACTACTACGAGCAGTACTTC. It translates to CASSLEFSSNYYEQYF. The rearrangement links TRBV5-1 to TRBJ2-7; D unclear. CDR1 and CDR2 from the germline V gene are SGHRS and YFSETQ. The V and J ends lost 0 bases and 3 bases respectively, with 16 bases between them. CDR3 size: 16 residues.

This chain connects TRBV7-9 to TRBJ1-1; maybe TRBD1 (6 bases). The CDR3 runs to 12 residues. The V end lost 5 bases, the J end lost 5 bases, and 9 bases lay between the germline ends. Germline loops: CDR1 SEHNR, CDR2 FQNEAQ (reference sequence). CDR3 residues: CASSQGRTEAFF. The CDR3 nucleotides read TGTGCCAGCAGCCAGGGGAGAACTGAAGCTTTCTTT.

The chain employs TRBV2 and TRBJ1-4; D is unresolved. The CDR3 loop spans 14 amino acids. Trimming left V 4 bases short and J 3 bases short, with 9 bases between. Germline CDR1 SNHLY, CDR2 FYNNEI. CDR3 in amino acids: CASSVAGPNEKLFF. The CDR3, as DNA: TGTGCCAGCAGTGTTGCAGGCCCTAATGAAAAACTGTTTTTT.

The CDR3 coding sequence is TGTGCCAGCAGCCGTGCCCGGGGACAGCGCACAGATACGCAGTATTTT. Protein sequence: CASSRARGQRTDTQYF. V and J are TRBV7-9 and TRBJ2-3, with TRBD1 identical over 7 bases. Germline CDR1 reads SEHNR; CDR2 reads FQNEAQ (reference sequence). This CDR3 has 16 amino acids. The trim removed 5 bases at V and 1 base at J, leaving 9 bases unmatched.

This chain connects TRBV11-2 to TRBJ2-1; D ambiguous. The V gene lost 1 base and the J gene lost 3 bases, with 7 bases spanning the gap. The CDR3 runs 14 residues. The germline CDR1 and CDR2 sequences are SGHAT and FQNNGV. CDR3 loop: CASSLVSGYNEQFF. CDR3 bases: TGTGCCAGCAGCTTAGTTTCCGGCTACAATGAGCAGTTCTTC.

The chain has TRBV4-1 and TRBJ2-7; D may correspond to TRBD1 or TRBD2 (6 bases each). V gave up 5 bases and J gave up 2 bases, with 13 bases separating them. This CDR3 is built from 14 residues. Looked up from germline, CDR1 is MGHRA and CDR2 is YSYEKL. This CDR3 is CASSRSEGAYEQYF. The CDR3 nucleotides are TGCGCCAGCAGCAGGTCGGAGGGGGCCTACGAGCAGTACTTC.

This chain joins TRBV18 and TRBJ2-5; D unclear. Per germline, CDR1 KGHSH and CDR2 LQKENI. Trimming removed 0 bases from V and 1 base from J, with 6 bases in between. The CDR3 loop spans 14 amino acids. CDR3 coding DNA: TGTGCCAGCTCACCACCCCAGGTCCAAGAGACCCAGTACTTC. Translated, it gives CASSPPQVQETQYF.

CDR3 region: CASSSPGQTGNTIYF. The CDR3 nucleotides are TGTGCCAGCAGCTCTCCAGGACAGACTGGAAACACCATATATTTT. The chain links TRBV5-6 to TRBJ1-3; D is perhaps TRBD1 (6 bases). From germline, CDR1 is SGHDT and CDR2 YYEEEE. V gave up 3 bases and J gave up 2 bases, with 12 bases separating them. The CDR3 is made up of 15 amino acids.